The present TCR beta chain was sequenced within a study of beta chain features in type 1 diabetes. The CDR3 is 13 amino acids. V was cut by 3 bases and J by 4 bases, with 9 bases left in between. From germline, CDR1 is SGHTA and CDR2 FQGNSA. The study reverse transcribed the entire isolated RNA, so it sequenced expressed TCRB transcripts. The repertoire was sequenced with immunoSEQ multiplex PCR; TCRdb's copy has only in-frame clones and lacks some. Here the sample spans under 95,000 clones, 30% to 35% being singletons. Material for sequencing was stem cell memory CD4+ T cells from blood. The chain joins TRBV7-2 to TRBJ1-2, with D possibly matching TRBD1 (6 bases). This TCR was sampled from a woman under 30 in good health. DNA for the CDR3: TGTGCCAGCAGCTTGGGACAAACCTATGGCTACACCTTC. Translated: CASSLGQTYGYTF. Variable domain in full (rest from reference TRBV7-2 and TRBJ1-2): GAGVSQSPSNKVTEKGKDVELRCDPISGHTALYWYRQSLGQGLEFLIYFQGNSAPDKSGLPSDRFSAERTGGSVSTLTIQRTQQEDSAVYLCASSLGQTYGYTFGSGTRLTVV.